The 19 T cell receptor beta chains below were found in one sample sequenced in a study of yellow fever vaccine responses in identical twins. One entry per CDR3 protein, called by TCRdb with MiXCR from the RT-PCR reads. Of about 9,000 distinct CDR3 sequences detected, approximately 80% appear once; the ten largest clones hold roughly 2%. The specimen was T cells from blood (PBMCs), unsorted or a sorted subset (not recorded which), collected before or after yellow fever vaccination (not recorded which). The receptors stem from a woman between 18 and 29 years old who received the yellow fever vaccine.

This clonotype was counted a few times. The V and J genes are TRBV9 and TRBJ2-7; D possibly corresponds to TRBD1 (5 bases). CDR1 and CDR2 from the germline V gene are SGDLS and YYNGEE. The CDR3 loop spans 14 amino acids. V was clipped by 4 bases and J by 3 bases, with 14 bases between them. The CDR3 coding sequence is TGTGCCAGCAGCCCCACCGCAGGGAACTACGAGCAGTACTTC. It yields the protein CASSPTAGNYEQYF. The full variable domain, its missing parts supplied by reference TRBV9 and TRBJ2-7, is DSGVTQTPKHLITATGQRVTLRCSPRSGDLSVYWYQQSLDQGLQFLIQYYNGEERAKGNILERFSAQQFPDLHSELNLSSLELGDSALYFCASSPTAGNYEQYFGPGTRLTVT.

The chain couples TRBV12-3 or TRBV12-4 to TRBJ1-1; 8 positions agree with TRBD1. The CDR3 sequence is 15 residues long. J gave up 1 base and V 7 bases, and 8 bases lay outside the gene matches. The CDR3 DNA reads TGTGCCAGCACCTTCCTCGACAGGGGGAACACTGAAGCTTTCTTT. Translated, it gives CASTFLDRGNTEAFF.

This chain's CDR3 is CANAKDTGELFF. CDR3 nucleotide sequence: TGTGCCAACGCGAAGGACACCGGGGAGCTGTTTTTT. The genes are TRBV10-3 and TRBJ2-2; unclear D gene. V lost 10 bases and J lost 3, with 9 bases in between. The germline CDR1 and CDR2 sequences are ENHRY and SYGVKD. The CDR3 spans 12 residues.

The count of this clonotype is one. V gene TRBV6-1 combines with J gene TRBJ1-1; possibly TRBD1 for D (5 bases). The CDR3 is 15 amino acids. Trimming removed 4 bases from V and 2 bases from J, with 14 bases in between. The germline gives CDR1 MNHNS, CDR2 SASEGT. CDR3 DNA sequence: TGTGCCAGCAGTGCGGTACAGGTATTTAACACTGAAGCTTTCTTT. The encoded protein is CASSAVQVFNTEAFF.

CDR3 in amino acids: CASSPGQAVTEAFF. The CDR3 DNA reads as TGTGCCAGCTCACCTGGACAGGCCGTGACTGAAGCTTTCTTT. The chain has TRBV18 and TRBJ1-1; TRBD1 matches at 7 bases. Germline V CDR1 and CDR2: KGHSH, LQKENI. Germline trimming cut 3 bases from V and 5 bases from J; bases unmatched to any gene: 6. The CDR3 sequence is 14 residues long.

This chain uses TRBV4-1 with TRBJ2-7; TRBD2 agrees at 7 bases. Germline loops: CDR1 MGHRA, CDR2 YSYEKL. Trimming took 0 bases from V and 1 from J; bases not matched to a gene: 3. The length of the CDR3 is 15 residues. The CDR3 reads CASSQDGGSSYEQYF. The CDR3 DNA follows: TGCGCCAGCAGCCAAGATGGCGGGAGTTCCTACGAGCAGTACTTC.

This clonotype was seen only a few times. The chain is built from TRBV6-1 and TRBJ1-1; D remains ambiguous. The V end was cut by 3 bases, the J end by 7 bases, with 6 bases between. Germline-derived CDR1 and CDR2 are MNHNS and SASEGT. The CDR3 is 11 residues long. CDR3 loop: CASSEGIEAFF. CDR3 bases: TGTGCCAGCAGTGAGGGGATTGAAGCTTTCTTT.

The CDR3 sequence: CASSPNNEQFF. The CDR3 DNA is TGTGCCAGCTCACCTAACAATGAGCAGTTCTTC. The rearrangement joins TRBV18 to TRBJ2-1; no clear D gene. Trimming removed 3 bases at V and 5 bases at J, with 2 bases between. CDR3 length: 11 residues. Germline CDR1 KGHSH, CDR2 LQKENI.

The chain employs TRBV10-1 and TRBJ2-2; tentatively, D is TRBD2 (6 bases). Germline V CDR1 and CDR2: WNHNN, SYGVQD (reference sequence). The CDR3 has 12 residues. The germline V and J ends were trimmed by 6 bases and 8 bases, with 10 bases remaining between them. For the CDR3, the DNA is TGCGCCAGCAGCCCGGGGGTAGGGGAGCTGTTTTTT. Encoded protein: CASSPGVGELFF.

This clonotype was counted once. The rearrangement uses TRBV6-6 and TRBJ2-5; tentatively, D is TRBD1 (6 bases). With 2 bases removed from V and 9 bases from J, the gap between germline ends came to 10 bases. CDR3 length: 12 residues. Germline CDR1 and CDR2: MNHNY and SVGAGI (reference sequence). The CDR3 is CASSYGEGAQYF. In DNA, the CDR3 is TGTGCCAGCAGTTACGGCGAGGGGGCCCAGTACTTC.

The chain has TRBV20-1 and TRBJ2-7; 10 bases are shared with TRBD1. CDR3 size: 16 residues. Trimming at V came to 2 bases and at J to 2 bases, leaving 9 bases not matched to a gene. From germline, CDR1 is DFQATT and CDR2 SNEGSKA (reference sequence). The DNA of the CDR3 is TGCAGTGCTAGACTAACCGGGACAGGGGACCCCTACGAGCAGTACTTC. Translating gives CSARLTGTGDPYEQYF.

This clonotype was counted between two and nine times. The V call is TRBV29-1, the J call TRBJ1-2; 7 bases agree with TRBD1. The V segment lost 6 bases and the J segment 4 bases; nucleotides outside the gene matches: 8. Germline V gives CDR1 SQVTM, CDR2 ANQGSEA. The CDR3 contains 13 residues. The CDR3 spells CSVAWDSPYGYTF. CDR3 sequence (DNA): TGCAGCGTCGCTTGGGACAGTCCCTATGGCTACACCTTC.

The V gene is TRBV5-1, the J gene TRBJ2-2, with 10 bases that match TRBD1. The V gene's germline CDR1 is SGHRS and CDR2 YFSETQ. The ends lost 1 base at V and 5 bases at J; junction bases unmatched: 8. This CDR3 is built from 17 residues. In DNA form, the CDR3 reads TGCGCCAGCAGCTTGAGACAGGGGGCCCTCGGGACCGGGGAGCTGTTTTTT. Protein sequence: CASSLRQGALGTGELFF.

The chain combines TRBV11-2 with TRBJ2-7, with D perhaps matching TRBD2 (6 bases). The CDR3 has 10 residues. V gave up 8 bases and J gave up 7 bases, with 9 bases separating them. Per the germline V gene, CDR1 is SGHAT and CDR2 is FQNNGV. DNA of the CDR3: TGTGCCAGCCCTGGAGGGGAGCAGTACTTC. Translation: CASPGGEQYF. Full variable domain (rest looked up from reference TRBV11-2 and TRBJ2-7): EAGVAQSPRYKIIEKRQSVAFWCNPISGHATLYWYQQILGQGPKLLIQFQNNGVVDDSQLPKDRFSAERLKGVDSTLKIQPAKLEDSAVYLCASPGGEQYFGPGTRLTVT.

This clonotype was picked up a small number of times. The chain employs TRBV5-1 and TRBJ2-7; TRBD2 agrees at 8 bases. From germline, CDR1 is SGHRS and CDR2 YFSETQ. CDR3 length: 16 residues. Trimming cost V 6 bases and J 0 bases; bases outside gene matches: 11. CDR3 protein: CASTTSAGLDSYEQYF. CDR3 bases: TGCGCCAGCACCACTTCTGCGGGACTAGACTCCTACGAGCAGTACTTC.

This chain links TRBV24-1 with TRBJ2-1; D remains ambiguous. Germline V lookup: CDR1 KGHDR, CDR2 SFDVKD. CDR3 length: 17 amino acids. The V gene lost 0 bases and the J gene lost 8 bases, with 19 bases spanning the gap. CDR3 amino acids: CATSDLRLPSSVDEQFF. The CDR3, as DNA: TGTGCCACCAGTGATTTGCGACTCCCCTCGTCAGTGGATGAGCAGTTCTTC.

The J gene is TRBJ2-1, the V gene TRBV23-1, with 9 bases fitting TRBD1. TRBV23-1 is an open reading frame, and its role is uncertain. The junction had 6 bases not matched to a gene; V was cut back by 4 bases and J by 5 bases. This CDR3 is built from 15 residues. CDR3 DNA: TGCGCCAGCAGTCGACTGGACAGGGGAAACAATGAGCAGTTCTTC. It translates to CASSRLDRGNNEQFF.

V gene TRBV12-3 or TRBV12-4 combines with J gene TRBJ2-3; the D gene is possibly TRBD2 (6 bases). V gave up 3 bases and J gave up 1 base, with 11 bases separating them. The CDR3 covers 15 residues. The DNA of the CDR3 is TGTGCCAGCAGTTTTGCGGGATTGGGCACAGATACGCAGTATTTT. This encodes CASSFAGLGTDTQYF.

The CDR3 DNA is TGCAGCGTTGCACAGGGGGCCAATGGCAATCAGCCCCAGCATTTT. This gives the protein CSVAQGANGNQPQHF. This rearrangement joins TRBV29-1 to TRBJ1-5, with 9 bases lining up with TRBD1. CDR3 length: 15 amino acids. The V and J ends lost 4 bases and 2 bases, in that order; junction bases with no gene match: 6. Looked up from germline, CDR1 is SQVTM and CDR2 is ANQGSEA. Filled out from reference TRBV29-1 and TRBJ1-5, the complete variable domain reads SAVISQKPSRDICQRGTSLTIQCQVDSQVTMMFWYRQQPGQSLTLIATANQGSEATYESGFVIDKFPISRPNLTFSTLTVSNMSPEDSSIYLCSVAQGANGNQPQHFGDGTRLSIL.